A selection of T cell receptor beta chains follows, all from one sample in a study of T cell responses to AZD1222 COVID-19 vaccine. The protocol was immunoSEQ multiplex PCR, while the TCRdb copy is restricted to in-frame clones and leaves out a portion. The data hold 90,000 to 130,000 clones, with about 94% observed a single time. Material: peripheral blood, obtained 28 days after the second AZD1222 dose. These receptors came from an adult who received the AZD1222 COVID-19 vaccine. Each CDR3 is given without its conserved first and last residue.

TRBJ1-1,TRBV5-1,ASSSLTAANTEAF
TRBJ1-5,TRBV10-2,ASSEHSGNQPQH
TRBJ1-2,TRBV29-1,SVEGYT
TRBJ2-7,TRBV12-3/TRBV12-4,ASSQQGVHEQY
TRBJ1-1,TRBV7-2,ASSELGTEAF
TRBJ2-7,TRBV7-6,ASSLRLAGIYEQY
TRBJ1-3,TRBV18,ASSPGDSGNTIY
TRBJ2-7,TRBV12-5,ASGLVAGSIYEQY
TRBJ1-4,TRBV10-2,ASSVPPGRSTNEKLF
TRBJ2-1,TRBV4-2,ASSQDLSGSGNEQF
TRBJ2-3,TRBV11-3,ASSVTSGSRPDTQY
TRBJ1-1,TRBV13,ASRKAVLNTEAF
TRBJ2-2,TRBV27,ASSPLGRIGSGELF
TRBJ1-5,TRBV19,ASSIGQYSNQPQH
TRBJ1-5,TRBV19,ASSIDLNRGRPQH
TRBJ1-1,TRBV5-6,ASSYRGLNTEAF
TRBJ1-3,TRBV30,AWSPGSSGNTIY
TRBJ2-2,TRBV5-1,ASGGGANTGELF
TRBJ1-3,TRBV6-5,ASTGYGNTIY
TRBJ1-5,TRBV7-2,ASSLARDRGQPQH
TRBJ2-7,TRBV2,ASQDRVGHYEQY
TRBJ1-3,TRBV18,ASSPPSLGGNTIY
TRBJ2-2,TRBV5-6,ASSLEFYTENTGELF
TRBJ1-6,TRBV19,ASRITREPNLNSPLH
TRBJ2-7,TRBV5-5,ASSTWGPGSGEQY
TRBJ1-1,TRBV21-1,ASRQAEAF
TRBJ1-1,TRBV20-1,SGGLNTEAF
TRBJ2-1,TRBV5-5,ASSLEDNEQF
TRBJ1-6,TRBV3-1/TRBV3-2,ASSQGQGTNNSPLH
TRBJ1-1,TRBV5-5,ASSPGQDSMNTEAF
TRBJ2-3,TRBV27,ATALVGGDTQY
TRBJ1-4,TRBV4-2,ASSQDGGATNEKLF
TRBJ1-5,TRBV28,ASSPGISNQPQH
TRBJ2-2,TRBV3-1/TRBV3-2,ASSQDWGLKAGELF
TRBJ2-5,TRBV12-3/TRBV12-4,ASSLFRRETQY
TRBJ1-2,TRBV12-3/TRBV12-4,ASSLQGKYGYT
TRBJ1-5,TRBV25-1,ASSDVGAQPQH
TRBJ2-3,TRBV29-1,SVVGLAGGISTDTQY
TRBJ2-1,TRBV10-1,ASGTSRMFGGVPYNEQF
TRBJ1-1,TRBV14,ASSQDSWTEAF
TRBJ1-1,TRBV6-5,ASSYSAANSNTEAF
TRBJ2-5,TRBV5-6,ASSFRWQGRGAQY
TRBJ1-6,TRBV2,ASSVLNLESPLH
TRBJ1-1,TRBV18,ASSPPRGARYTEAF
TRBJ1-1,TRBV7-2,ASRVGQGRMNTEAF
TRBJ1-2,TRBV11-2,ASSLEMAIKGGFTNGYT
TRBJ2-1,TRBV9,ASSSRTGLRKLYNEQF
TRBJ2-5,TRBV2,ASSERQGKETQY
TRBJ1-6,TRBV29-1,SRIYRAGNSPLH
TRBJ2-2,TRBV6-6,ASSYYGGRAAGELF
TRBJ2-1,TRBV10-2,ASRPGQFFEQF
TRBJ1-2,TRBV18,ASSDLGRGYGYT
TRBJ1-1,TRBV29-1,SVRPQTGLDTEAF
TRBJ2-1,TRBV6-5,ASTGTSGSLYEQF
TRBJ1-2,TRBV5-6,ASSLRKTVYGYT
TRBJ2-6,TRBV2,ASSKYSGANVLT
TRBJ2-1,TRBV7-9,ASSLMGNRVNEQF
TRBJ2-1,TRBV12-5,ASGFLPGQGSNEQF
TRBJ1-4,TRBV3-1/TRBV3-2,ASSPRGRSEKLF